One T cell receptor (beta chain) is described in this entry. These data are taken from a study of blood T cell repertoires in COVID-19. Study-wide background: Acute and convalescent COVID-19 samples came from the United States, Italy and Spain. The analysed material was cDNA or gDNA that came from T cells, B-cell-depleted T cells, or PBMCs.

In the original processing: Amplified reference gene primers provided the basis for estimating nucleated cell counts. Here immunoSEQ multiplex PCR was the method, and the copy in TCRdb shows in-frame clones only, minus some. The V and J calls and clone size come from that table; D and trimming were worked out from the DNA. The sample lists 200,000 or so clones; 70% to 85% were seen once. The TCR sequence derives from a human donor with acute or convalescent COVID-19. The donor label of this sample is uncertain. Sequencing was carried out using peripheral blood.

This chain's CDR3 is CASSQVTSGGYEQYF. DNA for the CDR3: TGCGCCAGCAGCCAGGTTACCTCCGGGGGCTACGAGCAGTACTTC. V and J are TRBV4-1 and TRBJ2-7; D perhaps matches TRBD2 (6 bases). V dropped 3 bases and J dropped 3 bases, with 15 bases sitting between them. Germline loops: CDR1 MGHRA, CDR2 YSYEKL. The CDR3 extends over 15 amino acids.